What follows are 29 T cell receptor beta chains derived from one specimen sequenced in a study of patients and donors after allogeneic stem cell transplantation. One entry per CDR3 protein results from TCRdb running MiXCR on the RT-PCR reads. This sample has about 39,000 distinct CDR3 sequences, with 25% to 35% found just once. Input material: blood, either unsorted or a sorted T cell fraction (not recorded which). These receptors were obtained from a human donor who was either an allogeneic HSCT recipient or a stem cell or donor lymphocyte infusion donor (not recorded which). It is not recorded whose cells these are; they may come from a transplant donor.

The chain combines TRBV12-3 or TRBV12-4 with TRBJ2-3; D perhaps matches TRBD2 (5 bases). The CDR3 contains 14 residues. V dropped 1 base and J dropped 4 bases, with 9 bases sitting between them. The CDR3 DNA reads TGTGCCAGCAGTTTAGTAGGGAGCGCAGATACGCAGTATTTT. Translating gives CASSLVGSADTQYF.

This clonotype was recorded at least ten times. The rearrangement links TRBV10-3 to TRBJ1-5; weak D call: TRBD1 (5 bases). The V end lost 1 base, the J end lost 2 bases, and 12 bases lay between the germline ends. The V gene's germline CDR1 is ENHRY and CDR2 SYGVKD. The CDR3 length is 16 residues. CDR3 loop: CAISEWRGAGNQPQHF. CDR3 nucleotides: TGTGCCATCAGTGAGTGGCGGGGCGCGGGCAATCAGCCCCAGCATTTT.

This clonotype was found a few times. The rearrangement joins TRBV7-9 to TRBJ1-1; D call uncertain. V gave up 5 bases and J gave up 3 bases, with 19 bases separating them. There are 16 residues in the CDR3. CDR1 and CDR2 from the germline V gene are SEHNR and FQNEAQ (reference sequence). CDR3 residues: CASSRWTEYGHTEAFF. In DNA, the CDR3 is TGTGCCAGCAGCCGCTGGACCGAGTATGGGCACACTGAAGCTTTCTTT.

This sequence joins TRBV7-3 and TRBJ2-3; D not certain. Trimming took off 2 bases at V and 0 bases at J, with 9 bases between the two ends. This CDR3 is 15 amino acids long. Germline lookup yields CDR1 SGHTA and CDR2 FQGTGA. The CDR3 DNA follows: TGTGCCAGCAGCTTAGGGCCGTCTAGCACAGATACGCAGTATTTT. It yields the protein CASSLGPSSTDTQYF. Full variable domain (missing parts from reference TRBV7-3 and TRBJ2-3): GAGVSQTPSNKVTEKGKYVELRCDPISGHTALYWYRQSLGQGPEFLIYFQGTGAADDSGLPNDRFFAVRPEGSVSTLKIQRTERGDSAVYLCASSLGPSSTDTQYFGPGTRLTVL.

The rearrangement uses TRBV5-6 and TRBJ2-1, with 8 bases aligning to TRBD1. Trimming at V came to 3 bases and at J to 8 bases, leaving 7 bases not matched to a gene. Germline CDR1 and CDR2: SGHDT and YYEEEE. The CDR3 extends over 14 amino acids. The CDR3 DNA reads as TGTGCCAGCAGCTCAGGGACAGGCCTGCATGAGCAGTTCTTC. Translated, it gives CASSSGTGLHEQFF.

In this sample, this clonotype turned up a few times. This chain uses TRBV6-6 with TRBJ1-2; no firm D call. CDR3 length equals 15 residues. The germline gives CDR1 MNHNY, CDR2 SVGAGI (reference sequence). The V gene lost 5 bases and the J gene lost 2 bases, with 15 bases spanning the gap. The CDR3 sequence: CASSRLNGPNYGYTF. The CDR3 coding sequence is TGTGCCAGCAGTCGGCTAAACGGGCCAAACTATGGCTACACCTTC.

This clonotype was seen a few times. This CDR3 is CASRRGYSNQPQHF. Written as DNA, the CDR3 is TGTGCCAGCAGGAGGGGATATAGCAATCAGCCCCAGCATTTT. This chain connects TRBV28 to TRBJ1-5; a weak D match, TRBD1 (5 bases). CDR3 size: 14 residues. V lost 6 bases to trimming and J lost 0 bases, with 9 bases between them. From germline, CDR1 is MDHEN and CDR2 SYDVKM.

This chain connects TRBV11-3 to TRBJ2-1; 11 positions agree with TRBD2. The CDR3 has 15 amino acids. Germline V gene data show CDR1 as SGHNT and CDR2 as YENEEA. V shed 4 bases, J shed 3 bases, and the junction held 2 bases outside the gene matches. CDR3 sequence reads: CASSWGTSGYNEQFF. The CDR3, as DNA: TGTGCCAGCAGCTGGGGGACTAGCGGCTACAATGAGCAGTTCTTC.

This clonotype was observed at least ten times. This chain uses TRBV6-5 with TRBJ1-1, with 8 bases aligning to TRBD1. This CDR3 is built from 11 residues. V was clipped by 5 bases and J by 10 bases; unmatched bases: 3. Looked up from germline, CDR1 is MNHEY and CDR2 is SVGAGI. CDR3 DNA sequence: TGTGCCAGCAGTAGACAGGGGATAGCTTTCTTT. This encodes CASSRQGIAFF.

This clonotype was detected only a few times. The rearrangement links TRBV12-3 or TRBV12-4 to TRBJ1-2; D gene unclear. The CDR3 is 15 amino acids. Trimming took 5 bases from V and 2 from J, leaving 15 bases between them. In nucleotides, the CDR3 is TGTGCCAGCAGTCCCCGGTCCAACGGCAACTATGGCTACACCTTC. This encodes CASSPRSNGNYGYTF.

This clonotype came up a few times. V is TRBV27 and J is TRBJ2-7; D is uncertain. V was cut by 3 bases and J by 6 bases, with 6 bases left in between. Germline V gene lookup returns CDR1 MNHEY and CDR2 SMNVEV (reference sequence). This CDR3 is 11 amino acids long. The CDR3 spells CASSFGVEQYF. DNA for the CDR3: TGTGCCAGCAGTTTTGGGGTCGAGCAGTACTTC.

The chain joins TRBV12-5 to TRBJ2-3, with TRBD2 matching 13 bases. The CDR3 loop spans 16 amino acids. The V gene end was trimmed by 5 bases and the J gene end by 3 bases; junction bases not matched to a gene: 5. The germline gives CDR1 LGHNT, CDR2 FRNRAP. The CDR3 DNA is TGTGCTAGTGGTGCGGGACTAGCGGGATCTACAGATACGCAGTATTTT. As protein: CASGAGLAGSTDTQYF.

This clonotype was detected a few times. The V gene is TRBV12-3 or TRBV12-4, the J gene TRBJ1-1, with 9 bases matching TRBD1. Trimming at V came to 5 bases and at J to 4 bases, leaving 8 bases not matched to a gene. This CDR3 spans 15 amino acids. CDR3 loop: CASSAGQGRVTEAFF. In DNA form, the CDR3 reads TGTGCCAGCAGTGCCGGACAGGGGCGGGTCACTGAAGCTTTCTTT.

This clonotype was observed a few times. V and J are TRBV7-2 and TRBJ1-2; possible D gene TRBD1, 5 bases. This CDR3 contains 13 residues. V lost 5 bases, J lost 2 bases, and 9 bases lay in between. CDR1 is SGHTA and CDR2 is FQGNSA in the germline V gene. CDR3 protein: CASSIQANYGYTF. In DNA form, the CDR3 reads TGTGCCAGCAGCATACAGGCAAACTATGGCTACACCTTC.

The chain recombines TRBV4-3 with TRBJ2-3; D is perhaps TRBD2 (6 bases). Germline V gene sequence: CDR1 LGHNA, CDR2 YSLEER. V lost 4 bases, J lost 4 bases, and 21 bases lay in between. This CDR3 region has 17 residues. CDR3: CASSPSLIGGMADTQYF. In DNA, the CDR3 is TGCGCCAGCAGCCCATCCCTAATAGGAGGGATGGCAGATACGCAGTATTTT.

This clonotype was detected many times. J is TRBJ2-6 and V is TRBV20-1; 9 bases align to TRBD2. This CDR3 region has 14 residues. Germline CDR1 DFQATT, CDR2 SNEGSKA (reference sequence). With 6 bases clipped from V and 2 bases from J, the junction kept 2 bases outside the gene matches. The CDR3: CSAPSGTGANVLTF. In DNA, the CDR3 is TGCAGTGCCCCTAGCGGGACTGGGGCCAACGTCCTGACTTTC.

This clonotype was recorded at least ten times. The chain is built from TRBV18 and TRBJ1-3, with D perhaps matching TRBD1 (5 bases). Trimming left V 3 bases short and J 2 bases short, with 14 bases between. Germline CDR1 KGHSH, CDR2 LQKENI. This CDR3 has 16 amino acids. CDR3 coding DNA: TGTGCCAGCTCACCCGGGACCGTTCTCGCTGGAAACACCATATATTTT. It codes for CASSPGTVLAGNTIYF.

The rearrangement links TRBV7-9 to TRBJ2-1; no clear D. V lost 5 bases to trimming and J lost 10 bases, with 9 bases between them. Germline assignment: CDR1 SEHNR and CDR2 FQNEAQ (reference sequence). There are 11 residues in the CDR3. The CDR3 DNA reads TGTGCCAGCAGCCTGGCCGTAGAGCAGTTCTTC. Its translation: CASSLAVEQFF.

V usage is TRBV7-3 and J usage is TRBJ2-2; D gene unclear. The CDR3 sequence is 14 residues long. Germline V CDR1 and CDR2: SGHTA, FQGTGA. V lost 3 bases, J lost 6 bases, and 11 bases lay in between. The CDR3 coding sequence is TGTGCCAGCAGCTTGGAAGGACCCCCCGGGGAGCTGTTTTTT. Amino acid sequence: CASSLEGPPGELFF. Based on the CDR3 plus reference TRBV7-3 and TRBJ2-2, the full variable domain is GAGVSQTPSNKVTEKGKYVELRCDPISGHTALYWYRQSLGQGPEFLIYFQGTGAADDSGLPNDRFFAVRPEGSVSTLKIQRTERGDSAVYLCASSLEGPPGELFFGEGSRLTVL.

This clonotype occurred once. The chain has TRBV20-1 and TRBJ2-1; 9 bases are shared with TRBD2. The CDR3 runs 15 residues. From germline, CDR1 is DFQATT and CDR2 SNEGSKA (reference sequence). J lost 4 bases, V lost 5 bases, and 9 bases had no gene match. The CDR3 reads CSAPSRAGGYNEQFF. DNA of the CDR3: TGCAGTGCTCCCAGTCGGGCGGGAGGGTACAATGAGCAGTTCTTC.

The table lists this clonotype with a few counts. This chain links TRBV20-1 with TRBJ2-7; TRBD2 matches at 7 bases. V dropped 4 bases and J dropped 4; count of bases not matched to a gene: 16. Per germline, CDR1 DFQATT and CDR2 SNEGSKA (reference sequence). This CDR3 comprises 16 residues. The CDR3 here is CSATPRGREAVYEQYF. The CDR3 bases are TGCAGTGCTACCCCGAGGGGACGGGAGGCCGTGTACGAGCAGTACTTC.

The gene calls are TRBV4-2 and TRBJ1-5; the D gene is possibly TRBD1 (6 bases). This CDR3 has 19 amino acids. Deletions cut 0 bases from V and 2 bases from J, with 20 bases between. CDR1 is LGHNA and CDR2 is YNFKEQ in the germline V gene. CDR3: CASSQEKSRNRVGNQPQHF. The CDR3 nucleotides read TGTGCCAGCAGCCAAGAAAAGTCGCGTAACAGGGTTGGCAATCAGCCCCAGCATTTT.

The chain links TRBV12-3 or TRBV12-4 to TRBJ2-2, with 12 bases matching TRBD2. V lost 3 bases, J lost 5 bases, and 10 bases stayed unmatched. The CDR3 totals 18 residues. CDR3 DNA sequence: TGTGCCAGCAGTTTGCTCTCGACTAGCGGGAGAGTGACCGGGGAGCTGTTTTTT. Protein sequence: CASSLLSTSGRVTGELFF.

Details on this clonotype: This is likely a read error, given that the CDR3 carries no conserved phenylalanine or tryptophan at its end. DNA for the CDR3: TGTGCCAGCAGTTACTCAACCGGGCCCCAAGCTTTCTCT. It specifies CASSYSTGPQAFS. The rearrangement joins TRBV6-6 to TRBJ1-1; D gene unclear. The CDR3 extends over 13 amino acids. The germline CDR1 and CDR2 sequences are MNHNY and SVGAGI (reference sequence). V shed 0 bases and J shed 9 bases, with 11 bases lying between them.

This clonotype has a count of ten or more. V usage is TRBV20-1 and J usage is TRBJ1-5; D is ambiguous. CDR1 DFQATT and CDR2 SNEGSKA come from the germline V gene (reference sequence). V lost 4 bases, J lost 4 bases, and 8 bases lay in between. The CDR3 has 12 amino acids. DNA of the CDR3: TGCAGTGCTACCAGGAGAAATCAGCCCCAGCATTTT. Translating gives CSATRRNQPQHF.

The rearrangement uses TRBV7-2 and TRBJ2-2, with 7 bases identical to TRBD2. V trimming: 6 bases; J trimming: 11 bases; junction bases outside the gene matches: 3. Germline CDR1 and CDR2: SGHTA and FQGNSA. CDR3 length: 11 residues. CDR3 residues: CASRGGRELFF. DNA of the CDR3: TGTGCCAGCAGGGGGGGGAGAGAGCTGTTTTTT.

This clonotype was found a few times. V gene TRBV12-3 or TRBV12-4 combines with J gene TRBJ2-2; a weak D match, TRBD1 (5 bases). This CDR3 has 14 residues. The V gene lost 2 bases and the J gene lost 7 bases, with 11 bases spanning the gap. CDR3 residues: CASSLKRGGGELFF. CDR3 coding DNA: TGTGCCAGCAGTTTAAAAAGGGGTGGCGGGGAGCTGTTTTTT.

This clonotype was seen more than once but under ten times. The V and J genes are TRBV6-5 and TRBJ1-4; D is ambiguous. Germline V gives CDR1 MNHEY, CDR2 SVGAGI. The CDR3 has 12 residues. V lost 10 bases, J lost 5 bases, and 11 bases lay in between. The CDR3 reads CATLGRNEKLFF. As DNA, the CDR3 is TGTGCCACACTAGGACGGAATGAAAAACTGTTTTTT.

This chain joins TRBV29-1 and TRBJ1-1; D perhaps matches TRBD1 (5 bases). CDR1 SQVTM and CDR2 ANQGSEA come from the germline V gene. CDR3 size: 17 residues. Trimming took off 7 bases at V and 0 bases at J, with 24 bases between the two ends. In DNA form, the CDR3 reads TGCAGCGCCCGTGCCTCCCCGACGGGACTCTTGAACACTGAAGCTTTCTTT. As protein: CSARASPTGLLNTEAFF.